The 22 T cell receptor beta chains in this list originate from one sample, sequenced in a study of blood T cell repertoires in COVID-19. Some clones are missing from TCRdb's copy, which holds only in-frame ones; the method was immunoSEQ multiplex PCR. The sample records around 200,000 clones, 86% being singletons. The sequenced sample consisted of PBMCs or T cells enriched from blood (not recorded which). Every receptor here comes from a woman in her fifties or sixties in a cohort exposed to, infected with or recovered from COVID-19 (not recorded which).

This rearrangement joins TRBV25-1 to TRBJ2-1; 9 bases line up with TRBD1. With 8 bases clipped from V and 7 bases from J, the junction kept 6 bases outside the gene matches. Germline V gives CDR1 MGHDK, CDR2 SYGVNS. The CDR3 is 13 amino acids. Here the CDR3 DNA reads TGTGCCAGCCAGACAGGGGGTGGTAATGAGCAGTTCTTC. Its protein product is CASQTGGGNEQFF.

J is TRBJ2-2 and V is TRBV7-2; perhaps TRBD2 as D (6 bases). This CDR3 region has 16 residues. The V gene's germline CDR1 is SGHTA and CDR2 FQGNSA. V was trimmed by 5 bases and J by 8 bases, leaving 21 bases between them. The CDR3 reads CASSPRHGGSGGELFF. The CDR3 DNA follows: TGTGCCAGCAGCCCCCGACACGGGGGATCAGGGGGGGAGCTGTTTTTT.

V is TRBV4-1 and J is TRBJ1-6; 8 bases map to TRBD1. This CDR3 contains 14 residues. Trimming at V came to 10 bases and at J to 3 bases, leaving 5 bases not matched to a gene. Germline assignment: CDR1 MGHRA and CDR2 YSYEKL. CDR3 DNA sequence: TGCGCCACCGGACAGGGCCTCTATAATTCACCCCTCCACTTT. Residues: CATGQGLYNSPLHF.

The chain has TRBV7-6 and TRBJ1-5; D unresolved. Trimming cost V 0 bases and J 7 bases, with 10 bases left between them. The CDR3 runs to 14 residues. The germline V gene has CDR1 SGHVS and CDR2 FNYEAQ. This CDR3 reads CASSLAPGSQPQHF. As DNA, the CDR3 is TGTGCCAGCAGCTTAGCGCCCGGGAGCCAGCCCCAGCATTTT.

The chain carries TRBV5-1 and TRBJ1-1; possible D gene TRBD1, 5 bases. The CDR3 covers 15 residues. CDR1 is SGHRS, CDR2 YFSETQ, per germline. Trimming took off 0 bases at V and 7 bases at J, with 16 bases between the two ends. In nucleotides, the CDR3 is TGCGCCAGCAGCTTGGGTCCAGGGCTGATCAATGAAGCTTTCTTT. Translation: CASSLGPGLINEAFF.

This chain joins TRBV4-3 and TRBJ2-7; 9 positions agree with TRBD1. V lost 1 base and J lost 3; bases outside the gene matches: 4. The CDR3 totals 15 residues. Germline V lookup: CDR1 LGHNA, CDR2 YSLEER. DNA for the CDR3: TGCGCCAGCAGCCAAGTCCCGACAGGGGGCTACGAGCAGTACTTC. Translated, it gives CASSQVPTGGYEQYF.

The rearrangement uses TRBV19 and TRBJ1-1, with D tentatively TRBD1 (5 bases). CDR3 size: 17 residues. The V gene lost 3 bases and the J gene lost 1 base, with 18 bases spanning the gap. Germline V lookup: CDR1 LNHDA, CDR2 SQIVND (reference sequence). The chain's CDR3 is CASSILKGSIQNTEAFF. CDR3 coding DNA: TGTGCCAGTAGTATTTTGAAGGGGTCCATCCAGAACACTGAAGCTTTCTTT.

The chain joins TRBV5-4 to TRBJ2-1, with a weak D call TRBD1 (6 bases). CDR1 and CDR2 (germline): SGHNT, YYREEE (reference sequence). V was clipped by 2 bases and J by 4 bases, with 13 bases between them. The CDR3 extends over 15 amino acids. The CDR3, as DNA: TGTGCCAGCAGCTTCTACAGGGTGGTGTACAATGAGCAGTTCTTC. Its translation: CASSFYRVVYNEQFF.

The chain is built from TRBV20-1 and TRBJ2-7; 11 bases are a match to TRBD1. Germline-derived CDR1 and CDR2 are DFQATT and SNEGSKA (reference sequence). The CDR3 spans 14 residues. J lost 3 bases, V lost 3 bases, and 4 bases had no gene match. Here the CDR3 reads CSASRGTGGYEQYF. In nucleotides, the CDR3 is TGCAGTGCTAGTAGAGGGACAGGGGGCTACGAGCAGTACTTC.

The chain employs TRBV5-6 and TRBJ1-4; tentatively, D is TRBD1 (6 bases). Between the trimmed V and J ends, which lost 2 bases and 8 bases, there was a span of 10 bases. Germline V lookup: CDR1 SGHDT, CDR2 YYEEEE. The length of the CDR3 is 13 residues. The CDR3 nucleotides are TGTGCCAGCAGCTTACAGGGTGGCGAAAAACTGTTTTTT. Amino acid sequence: CASSLQGGEKLFF.

V is TRBV24-1 and J is TRBJ1-1, with D possibly matching TRBD1 (6 bases). The germline V gene has CDR1 KGHDR and CDR2 SFDVKD. The CDR3 is 15 residues long. Trimming left V 2 bases short and J 1 base short, with 10 bases between. CDR3 DNA: TGTGCCACCAGTGATTCAGGGGCGCAGAACACTGAAGCTTTCTTT. Translating it yields CATSDSGAQNTEAFF.

This rearrangement joins TRBV4-3 to TRBJ1-1, with D maybe TRBD1 (5 bases). Trimming removed 4 bases from V and 3 bases from J, with 15 bases in between. The length of the CDR3 is 15 residues. Germline CDR1 LGHNA, CDR2 YSLEER. The CDR3 coding sequence is TGCGCCAGCAGCCCCGGGCAGGGAAGGTACACTGAAGCTTTCTTT. This encodes CASSPGQGRYTEAFF.

CDR3 bases: TGTGCCAGCAGCGCCGGGACAGGGGGCGCTTCACCCCAGCATTTT. Its translation is CASSAGTGGASPQHF. The V call is TRBV28, the J call TRBJ1-5, with 12 bases aligning to TRBD1. Germline CDR1 is MDHEN and CDR2 is SYDVKM. Trimming at V came to 6 bases and at J to 10 bases, leaving 10 bases not matched to a gene. The CDR3 extends over 15 amino acids.

The rearrangement joins TRBV9 to TRBJ2-1; 7 positions agree with TRBD1. Per the germline V gene, CDR1 is SGDLS and CDR2 is YYNGEE. The CDR3 totals 16 residues. J lost 0 bases, V lost 2 bases, and 5 bases had no gene match. For the CDR3, the DNA is TGTGCCAGCAGCGTGAGAGGGGGCAGCTCCTACAATGAGCAGTTCTTC. As protein: CASSVRGGSSYNEQFF. The variable domain in full, with the rest retrieved from reference TRBV9 and TRBJ2-1, is DSGVTQTPKHLITATGQRVTLRCSPRSGDLSVYWYQQSLDQGLQFLIQYYNGEERAKGNILERFSAQQFPDLHSELNLSSLELGDSALYFCASSVRGGSSYNEQFFGPGTRLTVL.

CDR3 DNA: TGTGCCAGCACGGAGGATGTGGCGTTCTTTCCCTACGAGCAGTACTTC. Translation: CASTEDVAFFPYEQYF. This sequence joins TRBV6-6 and TRBJ2-7; D perhaps matches TRBD2 (5 bases). The germline V gene has CDR1 MNHNY and CDR2 SVGAGI (reference sequence). Trimming removed 7 bases from V and 2 bases from J, with 21 bases in between. The length of the CDR3 is 16 residues.

The chain has TRBV18 and TRBJ1-2; 9 bases align to TRBD1. The CDR3 sequence is 14 residues long. J lost 5 bases, V lost 5 bases, and 6 bases had no gene match. Looked up from germline, CDR1 is KGHSH and CDR2 is LQKENI. For the CDR3, the DNA is TGTGCCAGCTCATCGCGACAGGGGGAGTATGGCTACACCTTC. This gives the protein CASSSRQGEYGYTF.

V gene TRBV7-8 combines with J gene TRBJ1-6; 9 nucleotides match TRBD1. The CDR3 is 16 amino acids. V lost 4 bases and J lost 7; bases outside the gene matches: 8. CDR1 and CDR2 from the germline V gene are SGHVS and FQNEAQ. In DNA form, the CDR3 reads TGTGCCAGCAGCTGGGGACAGGGAATGTCGAATTCACCCCTCCACTTT. It translates to CASSWGQGMSNSPLHF.

The V and J genes are TRBV6-5 and TRBJ1-2, with 11 bases that match TRBD1. V gave up 7 bases and J gave up 7 bases; unmatched junction bases: 8. The CDR3 is 14 residues long. The V gene's germline CDR1 is MNHEY and CDR2 SVGAGI. The DNA for the CDR3 is TGTGCCAGCACACCCGGACAGGGGGCTACTGGCTACACCTTC. Its translation: CASTPGQGATGYTF.

With respect to this clone: The identical CDR3 is also encoded by other nucleotide sequences in the sample. V and J are TRBV27 and TRBJ1-2, with a tentative D call TRBD1 (6 bases). The CDR3 runs 12 residues. CDR1 is MNHEY, CDR2 SMNVEV, per germline (reference sequence). V lost 6 bases and J 5 bases, leaving 10 bases between the germline ends. The CDR3 protein is CASRQGTYGYTF. Here the CDR3 DNA reads TGTGCCAGCAGACAGGGAACATATGGCTACACCTTC.

The gene calls are TRBV5-4 and TRBJ2-7, with 10 bases lining up with TRBD1. With 2 bases clipped from V and 1 base from J, the junction kept 3 bases outside the gene matches. Germline loops: CDR1 SGHNT, CDR2 YYREEE (reference sequence). The CDR3 is made up of 15 amino acids. CDR3 in DNA: TGTGCCAGCAGCTTCGGGACAGGGGTTTCCTACGAGCAGTACTTC. Its translation is CASSFGTGVSYEQYF.

In nucleotides, the CDR3 is TGTGCCAGCAGTGAACAGGGTATTCAGTACTTC. It yields the protein CASSEQGIQYF. This chain uses TRBV25-1 with TRBJ2-4; D may be TRBD1 (5 bases). This CDR3 is built from 11 residues. Germline values: CDR1 MGHDK, CDR2 SYGVNS. Trimming cost V 2 bases and J 10 bases, with 6 bases left between them. The whole variable domain, remainder taken from reference TRBV25-1 and TRBJ2-4, is EADIYQTPRYLVIGTGKKITLECSQTMGHDKMYWYQQDPGMELHLIHYSYGVNSTEKGDLSSESTVSRIRTEHFPLTLESARPSHTSQYLCASSEQGIQYFGAGTRLSVL.

This rearrangement joins TRBV2 to TRBJ2-1; TRBD2 is a possible D gene (5 bases). Trimming shortened V by 7 bases and J by 6 bases, and 16 bases separated the two germline ends. Germline V gene lookup returns CDR1 SNHLY and CDR2 FYNNEI. The CDR3 runs 14 residues. This CDR3 is CASKPMLAFNEQFF. CDR3 nucleotide sequence: TGTGCCAGCAAGCCTATGCTAGCCTTCAATGAGCAGTTCTTC.